The 28 T cell receptor beta chains below come from one sample, sequenced in a study of post-analysis software for immune sequencing data (dated by TCRdb to 2014 to 2015). Paper-wide results and their limitations: Patients showed significantly higher frequencies than controls for roughly five TRBV segments, among them TRBV5-6, TRBV5-1 and TRBV20-1.

Library generation was performed with PCR. TCRdb lists the instrument as Illumina HiSeq 2500. Unique molecular identifiers were incorporated into TCR beta cDNA libraries to reduce PCR and sequencing biases. TCRdb applied fastp at Q25 and MiXCR to the public reads, then kept only in-frame beta chains. Each CDR3 protein gets just one entry, which takes the most common genes and DNA from the rows behind it. Here the sample has 750,000 to 900,000 distinct CDR3 sequences; 46% occur a single time. Approximately 5% of the sample is in the top ten clones. No antigen has been identified for these receptors. Sequenced: blood. The receptor set was obtained from a girl aged 10 to 17 with multiple sclerosis.

V and J are TRBV20-1 and TRBJ2-7; 13 positions match TRBD2. Germline V gives CDR1 DFQATT, CDR2 SNEGSKA (reference sequence). Germline trimming cut 1 base from V and 2 bases from J; bases unmatched to any gene: 8. The CDR3 runs to 17 residues. This chain's CDR3 is CSARGKWTSGGPYEQYF. In DNA form, the CDR3 reads TGCAGTGCTAGAGGGAAGTGGACTAGCGGGGGCCCCTACGAGCAGTACTTC.

The chain joins TRBV20-1 to TRBJ2-7; D might be TRBD1 (6 bases). CDR1 and CDR2 from the germline V gene are DFQATT and SNEGSKA (reference sequence). This CDR3 contains 12 residues. V was shortened by 8 bases and J by 3 bases, with 14 bases between the two germline ends. The CDR3 DNA is TGCAGTACCAGGGACACAGACTACGAGCAGTACTTC. It translates to CSTRDTDYEQYF.

This clonotype was observed a handful of times. V and J are TRBV20-1 and TRBJ2-3; TRBD1 might be the D (5 bases). The V and J ends lost 3 bases and 0 bases respectively, with 16 bases between them. Germline assignment: CDR1 DFQATT and CDR2 SNEGSKA (reference sequence). The CDR3 has 16 residues. For the CDR3, the DNA is TGCAGTGCTAGGACCCCCCGACAGTCTAGCACAGATACGCAGTATTTT. This codes for CSARTPRQSSTDTQYF.

As for this clonotype: The germline gene is not matched at one end of the junction; a read error may be the cause. The chain combines TRBV10-3 with TRBJ2-1; the D gene is possibly TRBD1 (5 bases). The CDR3 runs to 14 residues. Germline-derived CDR1 and CDR2 are ENHRY and SYGVKD. Here the CDR3 DNA reads TGTGCCATCAGTGAGGAAGGCAGGGTTAATGGGCAGTTCTTC. It encodes CAISEEGRVNGQFF.

This clonotype was detected only a few times. The chain joins TRBV27 to TRBJ2-7; 8 bases map to TRBD2. In germline, CDR1 is MNHEY, CDR2 SMNVEV (reference sequence). The CDR3 sequence is 15 residues long. Trimming removed 5 bases from V and 2 bases from J; junction bases left unmatched: 8. CDR3 DNA sequence: TGTGCCAGCAGTGACCCAACTAGCGGACCCTACGAGCAGTACTTC. This codes for CASSDPTSGPYEQYF.

This rearrangement joins TRBV20-1 to TRBJ1-5; D ambiguous. Germline CDR1 and CDR2: DFQATT and SNEGSKA (reference sequence). This CDR3 region has 16 residues. The V end lost 1 base, the J end lost 0 bases, and 13 bases lay between the germline ends. The CDR3: CSARVGSGYSNQPQHF. DNA of the CDR3: TGCAGTGCTAGAGTTGGCAGCGGTTATAGCAATCAGCCCCAGCATTTT.

V usage is TRBV7-6 and J usage is TRBJ2-7, with TRBD1 matching over 7 bases. Losses at the gene ends were 5 bases for V and 0 bases for J; bases not matched to a gene: 10. CDR1 and CDR2 (germline): SGHVS, FNYEAQ. This CDR3 region has 16 residues. In nucleotides, the CDR3 is TGTGCCAGCAGCGTTAGGGGGACAGTCGTCTCCTACGAGCAGTACTTC. Protein: CASSVRGTVVSYEQYF.

This clonotype was found a few times. The chain joins TRBV6-6 to TRBJ2-5; no reliable D call. The better agreement between TRBJ2-7 and the DNA end casts doubt on the J call. The CDR3 runs 16 residues. The germline V gene has CDR1 MNHNY and CDR2 SVGAGI (reference sequence). CDR3: CASSYRQVISTYEQYF. The CDR3 region has the DNA TGTGCCAGCAGTTACCGGCAGGTAATCTCCACCTACGAGCAGTACTTC.

V is TRBV20-1 and J is TRBJ2-1; the match to TRBD2 covers 12 bases. CDR1 is DFQATT and CDR2 is SNEGSKA in the germline V gene (reference sequence). The J segment lost 1 base and the V segment lost 3 bases, leaving 19 bases of the junction unmatched. This CDR3 comprises 21 residues. The CDR3 spells CSARGNGLAGLTSESYNEQFF. The DNA for the CDR3 is TGCAGTGCTAGGGGCAATGGACTAGCGGGACTGACGTCGGAGTCCTACAATGAGCAGTTCTTC.

The gene calls are TRBV7-2 and TRBJ2-7, with 7 bases lining up with TRBD1. The CDR3 has 15 amino acids. Germline V gene sequence: CDR1 SGHTA, CDR2 FQGNSA. Germline trimming cut 7 bases from V and 0 bases from J; bases unmatched to any gene: 9. The CDR3 protein is CASTTSGTASYEQYF. The CDR3 DNA reads TGTGCCAGCACCACTTCAGGGACAGCCTCCTACGAGCAGTACTTC. The complete variable domain, with remaining parts taken from reference TRBV7-2 and TRBJ2-7, reads GAGVSQSPSNKVTEKGKDVELRCDPISGHTALYWYRQSLGQGLEFLIYFQGNSAPDKSGLPSDRFSAERTGGSVSTLTIQRTQQEDSAVYLCASTTSGTASYEQYFGPGTRLTVT.

This clonotype was counted a few times. The V and J genes are TRBV20-1 and TRBJ2-1, with TRBD2 matching 11 bases. The CDR3 runs 14 residues. In germline, CDR1 is DFQATT, CDR2 SNEGSKA (reference sequence). V trimming: 2 bases; J trimming: 7 bases; junction bases outside the gene matches: 4. This CDR3 is CSARKLAGVNEQFF. The CDR3 nucleotides are TGCAGTGCTAGAAAACTAGCGGGAGTAAATGAGCAGTTCTTC.

CDR3 loop: CASSRGFSAASYEQYF. CDR3 DNA: TGTGCCAGCAGCCGCGGTTTTTCAGCGGCGTCCTACGAGCAGTACTTC. The V gene is TRBV11-3, the J gene TRBJ2-7; possibly TRBD2 for D (5 bases). This CDR3 is built from 16 residues. V was pared by 5 bases and J by 1 base, with 18 bases between. In germline, CDR1 is SGHNT, CDR2 YENEEA.

The chain links TRBV29-1 to TRBJ2-1; 8 positions match TRBD2. The CDR3 spans 15 residues. Unmatched junction bases numbered 7, after V lost 2 bases and J lost 4 bases. CDR1 and CDR2 from the germline V gene are SQVTM and ANQGSEA. CDR3 bases: TGCAGCGTTGAAATACGGGAGGGACCTTACAATGAGCAGTTCTTC. It yields the protein CSVEIREGPYNEQFF.

This clonotype was seen a few times. J is TRBJ1-5 and V is TRBV6-5, with D tentatively TRBD1 (6 bases). V shed 2 bases and J shed 5 bases, with 10 bases lying between them. The CDR3 consists of 14 residues. CDR1 and CDR2 (germline): MNHEY, SVGAGI. CDR3 nucleotide sequence: TGTGCCAGCAGTTACGGGACACCAGATCAGCCCCAGCATTTT. This gives the protein CASSYGTPDQPQHF.

V gene TRBV28 combines with J gene TRBJ2-7; tentative D call: TRBD2 (5 bases). Germline lookup yields CDR1 MDHEN and CDR2 SYDVKM. The V end was cut by 7 bases, the J end by 1 base, with 11 bases between. The length of the CDR3 is 13 residues. As DNA, the CDR3 is TGTGCCAGCACCGGAGGACGGTCCTACGAGCAGTACTTC. This translates into CASTGGRSYEQYF.

This chain connects TRBV5-1 to TRBJ2-3, with 10 bases matching TRBD1. Germline assignment: CDR1 SGHRS and CDR2 YFSETQ. Trimming cost V 0 bases and J 3 bases; bases outside gene matches: 10. This CDR3 is 18 amino acids long. CDR3 nucleotides: TGCGCCAGCAGCTTGGAGGGGACAGGGGACTCTTGGACAGATACGCAGTATTTT. It yields the protein CASSLEGTGDSWTDTQYF.

J is TRBJ2-3 and V is TRBV7-2; TRBD2 agrees at 14 bases. J was trimmed by 1 base and V by 1 base; bases with no gene match: 4. CDR3 length: 18 amino acids. From germline, CDR1 is SGHTA and CDR2 FQGNSA. CDR3 sequence (DNA): TGTGCCAGCAGCTTAGGACTAGCGGGAGGGGCCGGCACAGATACGCAGTATTTT. It yields the protein CASSLGLAGGAGTDTQYF.

There are a few counts of this clonotype. Here the CDR3 DNA reads TGTGCCAGCAGCCTTCGCCCGGCTGGTGGCTACACCTTC. Translated: CASSLRPAGGYTF. The V call is TRBV12-3 or TRBV12-4, the J call TRBJ1-2; D gene ambiguous. V was clipped by 6 bases and J by 7 bases, with 15 bases between them. This CDR3 is 13 amino acids long.

The V and J genes are TRBV5-4 and TRBJ2-7; 7 nucleotides align to TRBD2. Germline V CDR1 and CDR2: SGHNT, YYREEE (reference sequence). Trimming took 1 base from V and 4 from J; bases not matched to a gene: 8. The CDR3 covers 15 residues. The CDR3 protein is CASSLLGGMSYEQYF. CDR3 in DNA: TGTGCCAGCAGCTTGTTGGGGGGGATGTCTTACGAGCAGTACTTC.

This chain joins TRBV7-3 and TRBJ2-1; 11 positions match TRBD2. J lost 0 bases, V lost 4 bases, and 5 bases had no gene match. The CDR3 has 17 residues. CDR1 and CDR2 (germline): SGHTA, FQGTGA. The CDR3 region has the DNA TGTGCCAGCAGCTCCCAAACTAGCGGGAGCTCCTACAATGAGCAGTTCTTC. Protein sequence: CASSSQTSGSSYNEQFF.

This clonotype has just a few counts. The chain couples TRBV27 to TRBJ2-1; D not certain. This CDR3 has 13 amino acids. V shed 3 bases and J shed 9 bases, with 12 bases lying between them. From germline, CDR1 is MNHEY and CDR2 SMNVEV (reference sequence). The CDR3 spells CASSFLGMVEQFF. CDR3 DNA: TGTGCCAGCAGTTTTTTGGGTATGGTTGAGCAGTTCTTC.

This clonotype was picked up a small number of times. This chain uses TRBV12-3 or TRBV12-4 with TRBJ2-5; D call uncertain. Trimming cost V 5 bases and J 10 bases, with 14 bases left between them. The CDR3 has 12 amino acids. CDR3 DNA: TGTGCCAGCAGTGCGGAGTATGGCCACCAGTACTTC. This codes for CASSAEYGHQYF.

This chain joins TRBV14 and TRBJ2-2, with 12 bases fitting TRBD1. The CDR3 runs to 17 residues. Germline loops: CDR1 SGHDN, CDR2 FVKESK. V shed 5 bases and J 8 bases; nucleotides not matched to a gene: 12. The CDR3 nucleotides read TGTGCCAGCAGCTTACTTCCGGGACAGGGGGCTACTGGGGAGCTGTTTTTT. It specifies CASSLLPGQGATGELFF.

This clonotype was observed a handful of times. V gene TRBV27 combines with J gene TRBJ1-5; D unresolved. The germline V gene has CDR1 MNHEY and CDR2 SMNVEV (reference sequence). CDR3 length: 14 amino acids. V was cut by 7 bases and J by 3 bases, with 13 bases left in between. The CDR3 reads CASKGQEYNQPQHF. The CDR3 bases are TGTGCCAGCAAAGGGCAGGAGTACAATCAGCCCCAGCATTTT.

This chain connects TRBV6-5 to TRBJ1-6; a weak D match, TRBD1 (5 bases). Germline V gene sequence: CDR1 MNHEY, CDR2 SVGAGI. V dropped 2 bases and J dropped 8 bases, with 13 bases sitting between them. This CDR3 spans 15 amino acids. In DNA, the CDR3 is TGTGCCAGCAGTTACACCCGGGACCGCGATTCACCCCTCCACTTT. This gives the protein CASSYTRDRDSPLHF.

The gene calls are TRBV11-2 and TRBJ2-4; 10 bases align to TRBD2. The J call is uncertain, as TRBJ2-5 better fits the DNA end. The CDR3 sequence is 17 residues long. Germline V lookup: CDR1 SGHAT, CDR2 FQNNGV. The CDR3 DNA reads TGTGCCAGCAGCTTAGATCTGCCAGCGGGAGGGCAAGAGACCCAGTACTTC. It specifies CASSLDLPAGGQETQYF.

V and J are TRBV12-5 and TRBJ1-1; perhaps TRBD1 as D (5 bases). V lost 5 bases to trimming and J lost 0 bases, with 25 bases between them. The CDR3 length is 19 residues. Germline V gene sequence: CDR1 LGHNT, CDR2 FRNRAP. The CDR3 protein is CASGLRTPTRGLMNTEAFF. CDR3 DNA sequence: TGTGCTAGTGGTCTCCGAACCCCAACGCGGGGACTCATGAACACTGAAGCTTTCTTT.

V and J are TRBV4-3 and TRBJ1-4; tentative D call: TRBD1 (6 bases). V was trimmed by 1 base and J by 16 bases, leaving 16 bases between them. CDR3 length: 13 residues. Looked up from germline, CDR1 is LGHNA and CDR2 is YSLEER. CDR3 protein: CASSQGALGDKFF. In nucleotides, the CDR3 is TGCGCCAGCAGCCAAGGGGCCTTGGGGGACAAGTTTTTT.